This paragraph covers one T cell receptor beta chain sequence. The authors' processing: Estimated nucleated cell counts came from reference gene primer amplification. The assay was immunoSEQ multiplex PCR, and TCRdb's table has in-frame clones only and misses some. The DNA was the basis for D and trimming; V, J and clone size are from that table. The sample carries a few hundred thousand clones, approximately 82% recorded once. V dropped 4 bases and J dropped 3 bases, with 16 bases sitting between them. CDR1 and CDR2 (germline): SGDLS, YYNGEE. CDR3 length equals 16 residues. This sample was taken from a study of blood T cell repertoires in COVID-19. Study information: Samples of COVID-19 (acute and convalescent) were obtained from the United States, Italy and Spain. From T cells, B-cell-depleted T cells, or PBMCs came the material, which was cDNA or gDNA.

The chain links TRBV9 to TRBJ2-2; possibly TRBD1 for D (6 bases). This receptor was taken from a woman aged 40 to 50 who had recovered from COVID-19. Sequencing was performed on peripheral blood. The CDR3 loop reads CASSSLGDTYTGELFF. DNA for the CDR3: TGTGCCAGCAGCTCCCTAGGGGACACGTACACCGGGGAGCTGTTTTTT.